These T cell receptor beta chains were read from a single sample in a study of shared clonotypes between healthy human individuals. TCRdb's table, derived via immunoSEQ multiplex PCR, lists solely in-frame clones and lacks some. The sample carries some 1.5 million clones, around 98% recorded once. Sequencing used naive CD4+ T cells sorted from blood. Receptors were obtained from a man between 25 and 39 years old in good health. Both conserved end residues are part of each CDR3. The D gene is left open where the match is weak. Clone size is given for some rows only: seen once, a few or many times, or a class if the clone is expanded.

size | D | J | V | CDR3 | DNA
once | - | TRBJ2-7 | TRBV5-1 | CASKPRGDRGYYEQYF | TGCGCCAGCAAACCTAGGGGAGATAGGGGATACTACGAGCAGTACTTC
- | TRBD2 | TRBJ2-5 | TRBV18 | CASSPGGETQYF | TGTGCCAGCTCCCCGGGAGGAGAGACCCAGTACTTC
- | - | TRBJ2-5 | TRBV9 | CASSVGGVETQYF | TGTGCCAGCAGCGTAGGCGGTGTGGAGACCCAGTACTTC
- | - | TRBJ2-5 | TRBV18 | CASSLSPSPQGETQYF | TGTGCCAGCTCACTTTCTCCTAGCCCCCAGGGGGAGACCCAGTACTTC
- | - | TRBJ2-7 | TRBV7-9 | CASSSSVYSTEQYF | TGTGCCAGCAGCAGTTCTGTTTACAGTACCGAGCAGTACTTC
- | - | TRBJ2-5 | TRBV9 | CASSSPGEFRETQYF | TGTGCCAGCAGCTCGCCCGGCGAGTTTAGAGAGACCCAGTACTTC
- | TRBD2 | TRBJ2-7 | TRBV7-8 | CASSPGGSVYEQYF | TGTGCCAGCAGCCCGGGAGGGTCCGTCTACGAGCAGTACTTC
- | TRBD1 | TRBJ1-2 | TRBV9 | CASSQTPGTGAIYGYTF | TGTGCCAGCAGCCAGACCCCCGGGACAGGGGCGATCTATGGCTACACCTTC
- | - | TRBJ1-5 | TRBV15 | CATSRGGAVGNQPQHF | TGTGCCACCAGCAGAGGGGGGGCTGTTGGAAATCAGCCCCAGCATTTT
- | TRBD2 | TRBJ2-3 | TRBV14 | CASSQDSWVRREPDTDTQYF | TGTGCCAGCAGCCAAGATTCATGGGTGAGGCGGGAGCCCGACACAGATACGCAGTATTTT